This T cell receptor beta chain was obtained from a study of blood T cell repertoires in COVID-19 (dated by TCRdb to about 2020). At the level of the whole study: The collaborator samples originated in the United States, Italy and Spain and spanned the acute and convalescent phases of COVID-19. The prospective study material was composed of cDNA or gDNA derived from T cells, B-cell-depleted T cells, or PBMCs. Deeply sampled blood TCRbeta repertoires from subjects exposed to, actively infected with, or recovered from COVID-19 were included in the dataset. Nearly every sample came with metadata listing a de-identified subject ID, COVID-19 status, age in years and sex. HLA class I and class II types, where available, came from metadata supplied by the sample provider rather than from assay-based typing. The samples were drawn from the first 160 participants of the ongoing ImmuneRACE study and from some 1,300 subjects provided by 6 global collaborators. The repertoires were released in a freely available public database meant as a resource for research on the immune response to SARS-CoV-2.

Points the paper makes about the study in general: The amount of clinical and demographic metadata varied by source and participant and was provided uncurated.

Here V drops 5 bases and J drops 4 bases, and the junction holds 2 bases not matched to any gene. From a lookup of the germline V gene, CDR1 and CDR2 are SGHTA and FQGTGA. Measured from the cysteine to the phenylalanine, the CDR3 is 15 residues long. The entry retains the CDR3 DNA only, 45 bases that are in frame from base 1. Whole blood was collected in K2EDTA tubes by collaborating institutions according to the institutions' own protocols. Collaborator samples were shipped for TCRbeta analysis as frozen whole blood, isolated PBMCs, or DNA extracted from either sample type. The immunoSEQ Assay, a bias-controlled multiplex PCR, was used to amplify TCRbeta CDR3 regions from genomic DNA. In the original analysis: Within the assay, amplification of reference gene primers was used to estimate how many nucleated cells each sample contained. Sequence reads were collapsed and filtered to measure the absolute abundance of every unique TCRbeta CDR3 rearrangement. For each sample, productive Simpson clonality was calculated as the square root of Simpson's diversity index over productive rearrangements. Held by TCRdb, this immuneACCESS table contains in-frame sequences only and omits some clones. Under half of the omission traces to an unresolved V gene where checked; the cause of the rest is unknown. V and J calls plus clone size are reproduced from that table; the DNA served to infer D and trimming. The sample table lists 75,000 or so clones, 65% to 85% of them with a count of one. The ten largest account for approximately 5.8% of the sample.

Regarding this clone: The clone's antigen remains unknown. No base qualities exist here, and no much larger clone lies one base off it.

The TCR originated in a man aged 60 to 75 with active or convalescent COVID-19. Specimen: peripheral blood. The receptor chain draws on TRBV7-3 and TRBJ2-3; 14 bases in the junction line up with TRBD2. At the DNA level, the sequence is TGTGCCAGCAGCCCGGGACTAGCGGGGGCAGATACGCAGTATTTT. Translated, this is CASSPGLAGADTQYF.